This TCR beta chain was identified during a study of blood T cell repertoires in COVID-19. In the authors' workflow: Amplified reference gene primers provided the basis for estimating nucleated cell counts. Generated by immunoSEQ multiplex PCR, the TCRdb table keeps only in-frame clones and is missing some. V and J calls and clone size are as listed in that table; D and trimming were resolved from the DNA. The table has around 200,000 clones, 70% to 90% seen once; the top ten hold around 4.5%. Losses at the gene ends were 4 bases for V and 7 bases for J; bases not matched to a gene: 11. Germline lookup yields CDR1 SGHRS and CDR2 YFSETQ. The CDR3 totals 14 residues.

The TCR comes from a man aged 50-59 years with acute or convalescent COVID-19. The material sequenced was peripheral blood. The chain couples TRBV5-1 to TRBJ2-7; 7 bases map to TRBD1. The CDR3 DNA reads as TGCGCCAGCAGCCCCGGGACAGTTTTTTGGGAGCAGTACTTC. Amino acid sequence: CASSPGTVFWEQYF.